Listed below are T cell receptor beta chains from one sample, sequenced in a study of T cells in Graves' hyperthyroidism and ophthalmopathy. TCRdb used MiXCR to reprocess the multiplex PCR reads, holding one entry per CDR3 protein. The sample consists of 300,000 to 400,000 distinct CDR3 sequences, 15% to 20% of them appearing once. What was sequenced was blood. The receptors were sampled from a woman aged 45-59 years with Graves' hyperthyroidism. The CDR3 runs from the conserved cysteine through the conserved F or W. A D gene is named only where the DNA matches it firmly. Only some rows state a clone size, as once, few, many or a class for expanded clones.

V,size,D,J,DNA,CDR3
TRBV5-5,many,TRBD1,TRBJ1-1,TGTGCCAGCAGCTTAACAGGGGGCCTGAACACTGAAGCTTTCTTT,CASSLTGGLNTEAFF
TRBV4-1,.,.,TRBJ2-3,TGCGCCAGCAGCCCCTCCCCTGGCGGGACAAGAGATACGCAGTATTTT,CASSPSPGGTRDTQYF
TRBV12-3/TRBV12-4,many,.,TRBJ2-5,TGTGCCAGCAGTTTCTCCCGGGCTCAAGAGACCCAGTACTTC,CASSFSRAQETQYF
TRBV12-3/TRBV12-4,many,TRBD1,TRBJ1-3,TGTGCCAGCAGTGTTGACAGGGTAGCTGGAAACACCATATATTTT,CASSVDRVAGNTIYF
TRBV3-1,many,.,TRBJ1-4,TGTGCCAGCAGCCATGGCAGGGGTCAGGGACTGTTTTTT,CASSHGRGQGLFF
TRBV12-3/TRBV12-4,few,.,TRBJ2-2,TGTGCCAGCAGTTTCGGGGTAACCGGGGAGCTGTTTTTT,CASSFGVTGELFF
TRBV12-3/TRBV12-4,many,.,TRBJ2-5,TGTGCCAGCAACTTAGGGGGGGCAGAGACCCAGTACTTC,CASNLGGAETQYF
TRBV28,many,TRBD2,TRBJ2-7,TGTGCCAGCAGTTATGGGACTAACACCCTCTTTGGGGAGCAGTACTTC,CASSYGTNTLFGEQYF
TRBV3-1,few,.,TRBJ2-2,TGTGCCAGCAGCCATTCCGGCTTCGGGGAGCTGTTTTTT,CASSHSGFGELFF
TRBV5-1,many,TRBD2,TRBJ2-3,TGCGCCAGCAGCTTCGAGCGGGGGGGCACTAGCACAGATACGCAGTATTTT,CASSFERGGTSTDTQYF
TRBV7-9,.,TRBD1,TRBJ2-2,TGTGCCAGCAGCTCCGGCGTTACAGGGGGCAGCGGGGAGCTGTTTTTT,CASSSGVTGGSGELFF
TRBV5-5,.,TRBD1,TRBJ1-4,TGTGCCAGCAGCGAGACAGGGTTTGATGAAAAACTGTTTTTT,CASSETGFDEKLFF
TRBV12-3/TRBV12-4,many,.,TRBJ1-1,TGTGCCAGCACCTTAGGCGACACTGAAGCTTTCTTT,CASTLGDTEAFF
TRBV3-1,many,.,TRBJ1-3,TGTGCCAGCAGCCAAGGGACTTCTGGAAACACCATATATTTT,CASSQGTSGNTIYF
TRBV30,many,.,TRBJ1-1,TGTGCCTGGAGTACTAACACTGAAGCTTTCTTT,CAWSTNTEAFF
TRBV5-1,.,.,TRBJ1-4,TGCGCCAGCAGCTCGGACGGAGGACGGAGTAATGAAAAACTGTTTTTT,CASSSDGGRSNEKLFF
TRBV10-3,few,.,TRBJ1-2,TGTGCCATCAGTGAGTCGATTCAACAGGGAAATGGCTACACCTTC,CAISESIQQGNGYTF
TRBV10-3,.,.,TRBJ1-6,TGTGCCATACTTGCGGGGGGGACCCTCCACTTT,CAILAGGTLHF
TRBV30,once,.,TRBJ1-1,TGTGCCTGGAGTGTAAACCTGCGTGCTGAAGCTTTCTTT,CAWSVNLRAEAFF
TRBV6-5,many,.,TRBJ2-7,TGTGCCAGCAGTTACTCCGGCGGAGAGGGAGTTTCCTACGAGCAGTACTTC,CASSYSGGEGVSYEQYF
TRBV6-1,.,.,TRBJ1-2,TGTGCCAGCAGTTCCTGGGACACGGCGGGCGGCTACACCTTC,CASSSWDTAGGYTF
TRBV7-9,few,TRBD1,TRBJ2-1,TGTGCCAGCAGCTCAGACAGGGCCTCCTACAATGAGCAGTTCTTC,CASSSDRASYNEQFF
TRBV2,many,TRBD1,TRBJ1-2,TGTGCCAGCAGTCCCCCAGGGGGCCGTAACTATGGCTACACCTTC,CASSPPGGRNYGYTF
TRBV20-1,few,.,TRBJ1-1,TGCAGTGCTAGAGTGGGGGCGTTGAACACTGAAGCTTTCTTT,CSARVGALNTEAFF
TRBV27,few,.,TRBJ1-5,TGTGCCAGCAGTCCCGACAGGAGCAATCAGCCCCAGCATTTT,CASSPDRSNQPQHF
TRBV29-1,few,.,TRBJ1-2,TGCAGCGTTTCTGGGGACCGACTCGTCTATGGCTACACCTTC,CSVSGDRLVYGYTF
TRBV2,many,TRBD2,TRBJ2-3,TGTGCCGGTGGCGGGAGTCCAGATACGCAGTATTTT,CAGGGSPDTQYF
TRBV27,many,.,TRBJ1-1,TGTGCCAGCAGTTACAGGGATATGAACACTGAAGCTTTCTTT,CASSYRDMNTEAFF
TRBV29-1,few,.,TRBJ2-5,TGCAGCGTTGAAGACGATCTAACAATTCCCCAAGAGACCCAGTACTTC,CSVEDDLTIPQETQYF
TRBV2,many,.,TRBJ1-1,TGTGCCAGCAGTCCAAGGGGGGGGGCTGAAGCTTTCTTT,CASSPRGGAEAFF
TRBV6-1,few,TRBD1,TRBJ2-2,TGTGCCAGCAGTGATTTGACAGGGTCCTTCACCGGGGAGCTGTTTTTT,CASSDLTGSFTGELFF
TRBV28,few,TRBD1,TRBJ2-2,TGTGCCAGCAGTTTTGACAGGGGTGTTCTCACCGGGGAGCTGTTTTTT,CASSFDRGVLTGELFF
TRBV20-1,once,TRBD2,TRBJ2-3,TGCAGTGAAGCGAAGTCGGGAGGGTCCTTTCATACGCAGTATTTT,CSEAKSGGSFHTQYF
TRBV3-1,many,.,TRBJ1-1,TGTGCCAGCAGTCTTGACACGAACACTGAAGCTTTCTTT,CASSLDTNTEAFF
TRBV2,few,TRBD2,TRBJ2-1,TGTGCCAGCAGCGAAGCGGGAGTCGGTAACCATGAGCAGTTCTTC,CASSEAGVGNHEQFF
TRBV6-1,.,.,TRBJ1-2,TGTGCCAGCCAGCCGGAGGCAAGTGGTTATGGCTACACCTTC,CASQPEASGYGYTF
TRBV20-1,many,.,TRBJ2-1,TGCAGTGCTAGAGTTCCCGTCGGTTACAATGAGCAGTTCTTC,CSARVPVGYNEQFF
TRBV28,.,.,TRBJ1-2,TGTGCCAGCAGTTTATCCGACGGACAGCCAACAGCGGGCTACACCTTC,CASSLSDGQPTAGYTF
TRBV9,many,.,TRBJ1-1,TGTGCCAGCAGCGCCACAGGAGCTGAAGCTTTCTTT,CASSATGAEAFF
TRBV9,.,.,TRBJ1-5,TGTGCCAGCAGCGTAGGGATGGGCAATCAGCCCCAGCATTTT,CASSVGMGNQPQHF
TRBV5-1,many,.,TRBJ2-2,TGCGCCAGCAGCTTCGCGAACACCGGGGAGCTGTTTTTT,CASSFANTGELFF
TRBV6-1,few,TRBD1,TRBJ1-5,TGTGCCAGCAACCAAAACAGGGGTAGCAATCAGCCCCAGCATTTT,CASNQNRGSNQPQHF
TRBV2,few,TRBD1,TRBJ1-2,TGTGCCAGCACCTCTCTACAGGGGAGGAATGGCTACACCTTC,CASTSLQGRNGYTF
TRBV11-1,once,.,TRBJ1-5,TGCGCCAGCAGCCAAGAACGCTATAGCAATCAGCCCCAGCATTTT,CASSQERYSNQPQHF
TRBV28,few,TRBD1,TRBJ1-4,TGTGCCAGCAGTTTAGTATTCGGGACAGGGGGCTCGGTAGACGAAAAACTGTTTTTT,CASSLVFGTGGSVDEKLFF
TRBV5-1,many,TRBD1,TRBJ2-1,TGCGCCAGCAGCTTCTCCGGGACAGGGGGCAATGAGCAGTTCTTC,CASSFSGTGGNEQFF
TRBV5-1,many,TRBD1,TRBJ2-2,TGCGCCAGCAGCCAGACAGGGGTCGGCACCGGGGAGCTGTTTTTT,CASSQTGVGTGELFF
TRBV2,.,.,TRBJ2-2,TGTGCCAGCAGGCTATCCGGGGAGCTGTTTTTT,CASRLSGELFF
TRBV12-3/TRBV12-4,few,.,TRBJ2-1,TGTGCCAGCAGTCCACCTAGTTCCTATGAGCAGTTCTTC,CASSPPSSYEQFF